This T cell receptor (beta chain) originates from a study of control samples from healthy donors and cancer patients. CDR1 and CDR2 (germline): ENHRY, SYGVKD. The CDR3 is 14 amino acids. The V end was cut by 4 bases, the J end by 4 bases, with 13 bases between. Clones were sequenced by immunoSEQ multiplex PCR, and TCRdb holds only the in-frame ones, with some missing. The sample has fewer than 65,000 clones; more than 70% are singletons. The receptor was isolated from a man aged 35 to 55 with colorectal cancer. The rearrangement joins TRBV10-3 to TRBJ2-5; possible D gene TRBD2, 5 bases. The source material was PBMCs. CDR3 sequence reads: CAISGASGGETQYF. In DNA form, the CDR3 reads TGTGCCATCAGTGGGGCTAGTGGAGGAGAGACCCAGTACTTC.